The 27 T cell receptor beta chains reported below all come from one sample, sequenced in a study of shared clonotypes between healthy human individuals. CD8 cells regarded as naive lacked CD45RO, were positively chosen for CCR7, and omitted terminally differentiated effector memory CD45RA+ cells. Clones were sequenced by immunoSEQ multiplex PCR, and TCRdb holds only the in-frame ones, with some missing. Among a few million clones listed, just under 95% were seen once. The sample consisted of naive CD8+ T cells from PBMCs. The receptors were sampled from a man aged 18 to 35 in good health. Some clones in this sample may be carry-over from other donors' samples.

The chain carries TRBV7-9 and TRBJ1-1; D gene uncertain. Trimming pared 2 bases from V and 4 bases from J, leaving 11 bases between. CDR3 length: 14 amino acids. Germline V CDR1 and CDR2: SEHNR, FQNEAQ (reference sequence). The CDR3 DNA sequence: TGTGCCAGCAGCTTACCCAGTGGCGGCACTGAAGCTTTCTTT. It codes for CASSLPSGGTEAFF.

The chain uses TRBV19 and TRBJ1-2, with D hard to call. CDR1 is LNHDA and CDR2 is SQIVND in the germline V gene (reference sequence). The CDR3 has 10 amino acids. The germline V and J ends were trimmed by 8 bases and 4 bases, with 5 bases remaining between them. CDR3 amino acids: CASGVYGYTF. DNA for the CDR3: TGTGCCAGTGGGGTCTATGGCTACACCTTC. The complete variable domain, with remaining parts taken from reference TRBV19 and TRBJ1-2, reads DGGITQSPKYLFRKEGQNVTLSCEQNLNHDAMYWYRQDPGQGLRLIYYSQIVNDFQKGDIAEGYSVSREKKESFPLTVTSAQKNPTAFYLCASGVYGYTFGSGTRLTVV.

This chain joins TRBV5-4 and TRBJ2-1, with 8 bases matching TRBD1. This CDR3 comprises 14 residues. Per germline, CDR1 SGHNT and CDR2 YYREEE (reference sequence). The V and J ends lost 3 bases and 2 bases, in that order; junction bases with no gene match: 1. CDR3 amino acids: CASSSDRAYNEQFF. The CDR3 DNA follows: TGTGCCAGCAGCTCGGACAGGGCCTACAATGAGCAGTTCTTC.

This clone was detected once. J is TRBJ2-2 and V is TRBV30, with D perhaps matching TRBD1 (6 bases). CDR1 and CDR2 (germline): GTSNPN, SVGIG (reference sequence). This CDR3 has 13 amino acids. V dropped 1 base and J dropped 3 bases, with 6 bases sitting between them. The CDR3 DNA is TGTGCCTGGAGTGAGGGGGACACCGGGGAGCTGTTTTTT. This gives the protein CAWSEGDTGELFF.

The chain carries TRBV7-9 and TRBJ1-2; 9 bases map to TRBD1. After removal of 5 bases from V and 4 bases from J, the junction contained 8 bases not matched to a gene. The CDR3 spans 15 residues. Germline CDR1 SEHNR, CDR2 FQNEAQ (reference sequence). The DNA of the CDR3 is TGTGCCAGCAGCGGTCGACAGGGGGACGGCTATGGCTACACCTTC. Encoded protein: CASSGRQGDGYGYTF.

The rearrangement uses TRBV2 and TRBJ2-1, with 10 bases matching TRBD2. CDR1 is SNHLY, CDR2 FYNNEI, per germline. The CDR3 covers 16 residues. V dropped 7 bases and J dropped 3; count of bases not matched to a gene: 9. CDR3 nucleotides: TGTGCCAGCAAGCTCCCAGGACTAGCGGACTACAATGAGCAGTTCTTC. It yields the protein CASKLPGLADYNEQFF.

The CDR3 spells CASSIVAGNYEQYF. Here the CDR3 DNA reads TGTGCCAGTAGTATAGTAGCGGGAAACTACGAGCAGTACTTC. V is TRBV19 and J is TRBJ2-7, with TRBD2 identical over 8 bases. The CDR3 spans 14 residues. J lost 3 bases, V lost 1 base, and 2 bases had no gene match. CDR1 and CDR2 from the germline V gene are LNHDA and SQIVND (reference sequence). Full variable domain (missing parts from reference TRBV19 and TRBJ2-7): DGGITQSPKYLFRKEGQNVTLSCEQNLNHDAMYWYRQDPGQGLRLIYYSQIVNDFQKGDIAEGYSVSREKKESFPLTVTSAQKNPTAFYLCASSIVAGNYEQYFGPGTRLTVT.

CDR3 sequence (DNA): TGTGCCAGCAGCGCCAACAGGGGGCCGGGCGGCTATGGCTACACCTTC. It is translated as CASSANRGPGGYGYTF. The chain links TRBV9 to TRBJ1-2; 9 bases fit TRBD1. CDR3 length equals 16 residues. Per the germline V gene, CDR1 is SGDLS and CDR2 is YYNGEE. J gave up 4 bases and V 3 bases, and 10 bases lay outside the gene matches.

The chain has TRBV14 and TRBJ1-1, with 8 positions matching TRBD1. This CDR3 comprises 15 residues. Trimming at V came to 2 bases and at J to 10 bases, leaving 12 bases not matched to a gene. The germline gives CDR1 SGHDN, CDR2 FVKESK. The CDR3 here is CASSQYVAGGLGAFF. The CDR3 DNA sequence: TGTGCCAGCAGCCAATACGTCGCAGGGGGCCTGGGAGCTTTCTTT.

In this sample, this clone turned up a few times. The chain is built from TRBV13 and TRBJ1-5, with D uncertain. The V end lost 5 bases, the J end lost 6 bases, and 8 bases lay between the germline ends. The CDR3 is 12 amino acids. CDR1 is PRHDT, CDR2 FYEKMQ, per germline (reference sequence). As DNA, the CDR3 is TGTGCCAGCAGCACCCCCGGTCAGCCCCAGCATTTT. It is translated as CASSTPGQPQHF.

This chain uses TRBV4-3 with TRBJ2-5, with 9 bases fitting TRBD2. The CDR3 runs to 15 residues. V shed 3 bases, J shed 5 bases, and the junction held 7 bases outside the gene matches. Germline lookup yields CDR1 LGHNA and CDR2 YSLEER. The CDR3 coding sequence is TGCGCCAGCAGCCAGGGTAGCGGGAGCGATGAGACCCAGTACTTC. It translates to CASSQGSGSDETQYF.

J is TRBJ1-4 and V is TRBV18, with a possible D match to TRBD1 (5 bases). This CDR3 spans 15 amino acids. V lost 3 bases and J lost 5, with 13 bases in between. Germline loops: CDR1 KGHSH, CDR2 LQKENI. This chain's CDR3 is CASSPGAKLNEKLFF. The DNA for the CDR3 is TGTGCCAGCTCACCCGGGGCCAAGCTGAATGAAAAACTGTTTTTT.

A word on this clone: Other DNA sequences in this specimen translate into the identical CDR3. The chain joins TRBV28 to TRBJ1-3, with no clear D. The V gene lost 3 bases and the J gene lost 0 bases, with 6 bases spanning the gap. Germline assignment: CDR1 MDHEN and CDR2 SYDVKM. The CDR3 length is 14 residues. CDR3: CASSLPGSGNTIYF. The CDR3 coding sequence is TGTGCCAGCAGTTTGCCAGGCTCTGGAAACACCATATATTTT.

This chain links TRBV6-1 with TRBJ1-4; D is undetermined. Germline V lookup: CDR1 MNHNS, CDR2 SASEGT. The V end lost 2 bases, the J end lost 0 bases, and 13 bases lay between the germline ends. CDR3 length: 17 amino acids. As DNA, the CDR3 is TGTGCCAGCAGTGAATGGAGGCCACCCTCAACTAATGAAAAACTGTTTTTT. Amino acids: CASSEWRPPSTNEKLFF.

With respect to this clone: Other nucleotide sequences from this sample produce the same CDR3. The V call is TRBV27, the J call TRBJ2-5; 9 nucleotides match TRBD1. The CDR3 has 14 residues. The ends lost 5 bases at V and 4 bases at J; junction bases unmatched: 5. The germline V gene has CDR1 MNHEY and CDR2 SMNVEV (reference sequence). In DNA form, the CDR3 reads TGTGCCAGCAGTCTCCGGGACAGGGCAGAGACCCAGTACTTC. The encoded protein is CASSLRDRAETQYF.

Here the CDR3 reads CASSQNSGNTIYF. For the CDR3, the DNA is TGCGCCAGCAGCCAAAACTCTGGAAACACCATATATTTT. The gene calls are TRBV4-3 and TRBJ1-3; D call uncertain. The V end was cut by 2 bases, the J end by 0 bases, with 2 bases between. Germline values: CDR1 LGHNA, CDR2 YSLEER. CDR3 length: 13 residues.

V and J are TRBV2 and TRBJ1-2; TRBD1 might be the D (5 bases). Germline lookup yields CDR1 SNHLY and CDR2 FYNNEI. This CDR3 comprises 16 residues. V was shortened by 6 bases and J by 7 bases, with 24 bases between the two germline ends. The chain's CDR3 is CASRSGEGPAFGGYTF. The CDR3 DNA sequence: TGTGCCAGCAGGAGTGGGGAGGGGCCGGCTTTTGGTGGCTACACCTTC.

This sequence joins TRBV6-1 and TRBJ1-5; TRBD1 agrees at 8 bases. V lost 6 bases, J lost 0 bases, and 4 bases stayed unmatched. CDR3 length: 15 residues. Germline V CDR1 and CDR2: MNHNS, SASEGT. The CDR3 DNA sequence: TGTGCCAGCAGCGCCGGGACAGGTAGCAATCAGCCCCAGCATTTT. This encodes CASSAGTGSNQPQHF.

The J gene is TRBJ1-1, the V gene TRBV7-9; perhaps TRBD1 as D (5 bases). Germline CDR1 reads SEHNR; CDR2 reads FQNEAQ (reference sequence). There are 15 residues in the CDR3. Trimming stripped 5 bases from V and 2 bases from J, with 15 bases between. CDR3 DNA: TGTGCCAGCAGCCCATCTCCGGGACTAAACACTGAAGCTTTCTTT. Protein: CASSPSPGLNTEAFF.

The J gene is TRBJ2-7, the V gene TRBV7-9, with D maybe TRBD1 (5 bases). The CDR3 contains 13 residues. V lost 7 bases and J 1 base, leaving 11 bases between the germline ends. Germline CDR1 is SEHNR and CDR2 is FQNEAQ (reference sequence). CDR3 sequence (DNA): TGTGCCAGCACCGCGACAGAATCCTACGAGCAGTACTTC. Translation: CASTATESYEQYF.

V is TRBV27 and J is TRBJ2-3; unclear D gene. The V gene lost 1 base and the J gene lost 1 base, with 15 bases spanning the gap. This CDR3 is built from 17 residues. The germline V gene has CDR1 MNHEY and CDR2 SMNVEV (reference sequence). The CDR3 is CASSLFVRPGGTDTQYF. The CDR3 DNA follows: TGTGCCAGCAGTTTATTCGTCCGTCCCGGCGGCACAGATACGCAGTATTTT.

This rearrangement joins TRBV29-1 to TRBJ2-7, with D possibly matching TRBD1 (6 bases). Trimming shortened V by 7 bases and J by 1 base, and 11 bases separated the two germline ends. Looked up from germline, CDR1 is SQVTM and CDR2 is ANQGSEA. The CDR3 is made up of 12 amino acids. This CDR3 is CSAVDSSYEQYF. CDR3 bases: TGCAGCGCTGTGGACAGTTCCTACGAGCAGTACTTC.

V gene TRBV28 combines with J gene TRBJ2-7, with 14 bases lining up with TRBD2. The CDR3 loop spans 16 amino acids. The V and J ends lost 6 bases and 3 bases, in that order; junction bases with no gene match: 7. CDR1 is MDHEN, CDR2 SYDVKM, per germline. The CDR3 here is CASSKGTSGSNYEQYF. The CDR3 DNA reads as TGTGCCAGCAGCAAAGGGACTAGCGGGAGTAACTACGAGCAGTACTTC.

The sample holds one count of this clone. In DNA form, the CDR3 reads TGCGCCAGCAGCCAAGCTCGTTCGGGGGAGTACGAGCAGTACTTC. Its protein product is CASSQARSGEYEQYF. This rearrangement joins TRBV4-3 to TRBJ2-7; D is possibly TRBD2 (6 bases). This CDR3 is built from 15 residues. V was pared by 1 base and J by 4 bases, with 14 bases between. Germline assignment: CDR1 LGHNA and CDR2 YSLEER.

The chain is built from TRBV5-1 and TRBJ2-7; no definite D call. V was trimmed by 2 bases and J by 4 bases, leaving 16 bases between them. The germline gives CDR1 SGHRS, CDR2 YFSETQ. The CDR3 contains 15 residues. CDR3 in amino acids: CASSLHASPPYEQYF. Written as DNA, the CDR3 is TGCGCCAGCAGCTTACATGCGAGCCCACCGTACGAGCAGTACTTC.

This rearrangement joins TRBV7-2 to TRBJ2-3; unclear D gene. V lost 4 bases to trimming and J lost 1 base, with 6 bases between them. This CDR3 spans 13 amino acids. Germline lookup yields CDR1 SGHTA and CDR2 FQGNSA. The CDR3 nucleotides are TGTGCCAGCAGCTGGCTCGGCACAGATACGCAGTATTTT. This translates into CASSWLGTDTQYF.

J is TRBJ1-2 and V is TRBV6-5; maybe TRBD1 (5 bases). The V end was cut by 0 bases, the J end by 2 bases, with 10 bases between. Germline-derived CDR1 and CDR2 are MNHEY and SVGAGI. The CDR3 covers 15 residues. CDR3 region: CASSYSAGRNYGYTF. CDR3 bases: TGTGCCAGCAGTTACTCGGCAGGGAGGAACTATGGCTACACCTTC.